This TCR beta chain stems from a study of T cell repertoires in aging, cancer and after chemotherapy. Study-wide findings and caveats: In cancer patients, declining TCR diversity with age involved lost richness and lost evenness. Compared with age-matched healthy donors, untreated hematological or solid cancer patients showed higher blood TCR clonality.

The CDR3 sequence is 15 residues long. Trimming pared 5 bases from V and 5 bases from J, leaving 13 bases between. From germline, CDR1 is MNHEY and CDR2 SVGAGI. TRB rearrangements spanning V, D and J were amplified using mixed TRB-A/B primers. TCRdb used MiXCR to reprocess the multiplex PCR reads, holding one entry per CDR3 protein. The sample carries several thousand distinct CDR3 sequences, over 60% recorded once. Concerning this clonotype: Its antigen is still unknown.

The template was genomic DNA from peripheral blood, not RNA. The specimen sequenced was blood. The source is a human donor with a solid tumor. This chain uses TRBV6-5 with TRBJ1-6; possible D gene TRBD1, 6 bases. CDR3 bases: TGTGCCAGCAGTAGAACAGGGTTGGATAATTCACCCCTCCACTTT. Protein product: CASSRTGLDNSPLHF.